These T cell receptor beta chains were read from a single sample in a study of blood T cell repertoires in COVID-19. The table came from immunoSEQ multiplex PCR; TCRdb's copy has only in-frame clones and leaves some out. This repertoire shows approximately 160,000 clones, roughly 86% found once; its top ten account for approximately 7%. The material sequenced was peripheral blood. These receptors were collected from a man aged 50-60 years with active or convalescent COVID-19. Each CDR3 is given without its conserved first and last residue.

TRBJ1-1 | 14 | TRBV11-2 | ASSLGTYTLNTEAF
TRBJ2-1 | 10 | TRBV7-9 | ASSSRGNEQF
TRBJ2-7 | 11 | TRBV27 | APRAGVSYEQY
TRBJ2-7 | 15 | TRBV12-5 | ASGSIVFPRTPLEQY
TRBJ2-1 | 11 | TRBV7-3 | ASSFYRGDEQF
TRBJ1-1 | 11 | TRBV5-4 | ASSSEINTEAF
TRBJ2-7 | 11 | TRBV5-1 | ASRLDRAYEQY
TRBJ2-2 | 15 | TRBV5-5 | ASSPRLAGGLTGKLF
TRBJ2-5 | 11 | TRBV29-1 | SVRWGGDETQY
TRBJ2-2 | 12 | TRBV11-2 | ASSLLRRPGELF
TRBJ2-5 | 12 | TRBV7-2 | ASTQQGAGETQY
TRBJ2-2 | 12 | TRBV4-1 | ASSQGQATGELF
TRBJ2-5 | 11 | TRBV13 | ASSLAGLETQY
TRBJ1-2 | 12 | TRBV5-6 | ASSSGQTFYGYT
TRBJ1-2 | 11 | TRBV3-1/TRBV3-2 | ASSLSGFGGYT
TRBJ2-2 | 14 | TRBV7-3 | ASSLAASGRTGELF
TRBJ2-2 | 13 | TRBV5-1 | ASSLGGAYTGELF
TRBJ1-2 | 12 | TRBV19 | ASRVDRGKYGYT
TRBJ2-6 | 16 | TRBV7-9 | ASSPNAHLASGANVLT
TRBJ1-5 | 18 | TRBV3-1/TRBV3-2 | ASSQEGNLTGDDSNQPQH
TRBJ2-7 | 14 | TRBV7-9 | ASSPLAQGASYEQY
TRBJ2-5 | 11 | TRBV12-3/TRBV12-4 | ASSFQTEETQY
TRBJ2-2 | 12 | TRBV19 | ASSRRPNTGELF
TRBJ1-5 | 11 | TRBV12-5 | ASGPGSNQPQH
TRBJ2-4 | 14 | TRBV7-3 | ASSPRPSLAKNIQY
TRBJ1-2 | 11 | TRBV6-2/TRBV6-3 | ASSYGRNYGYT
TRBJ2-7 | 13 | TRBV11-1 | ASSSEPAGSYEQY
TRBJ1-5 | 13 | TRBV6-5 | ASSSPSGNSQPQH
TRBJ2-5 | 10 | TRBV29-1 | SVRSGGETQY
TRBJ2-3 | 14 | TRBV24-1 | ATSDWGYRGTDTQY
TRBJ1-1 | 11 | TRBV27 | ATKLARGTEAF
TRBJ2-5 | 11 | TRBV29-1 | SVGATEQETQY
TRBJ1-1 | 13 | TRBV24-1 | ATSGPGGPSGEAF
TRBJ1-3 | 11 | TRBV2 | ASGAYSGNTIY
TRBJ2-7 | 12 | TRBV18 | ASSSGTGDYEQY
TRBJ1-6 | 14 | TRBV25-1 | ASGETGAGMASPLH
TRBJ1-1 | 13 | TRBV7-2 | ASSYLGQMNTEAF
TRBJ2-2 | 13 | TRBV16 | ASSQSQGITGELF
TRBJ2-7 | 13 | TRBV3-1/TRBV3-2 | ASSLGLSGTYEQY
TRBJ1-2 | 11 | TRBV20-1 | SASSAQGYGYT
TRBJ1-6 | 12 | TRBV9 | ASSLGQWDSPLH